Shown below are 23 T cell receptor beta chains from a single sample sequenced in a study of blood T cell repertoires in COVID-19. Sequencing was performed with immunoSEQ multiplex PCR; in TCRdb, only in-frame clones are kept and a portion is missing. The sample records 70,000 to 85,000 clones, around 80% being singletons. Sequencing was carried out using peripheral blood. These receptors all stem from a woman of 80 years or more with acute or convalescent COVID-19.

The chain is built from TRBV10-2 and TRBJ2-3, with 7 nucleotides matching TRBD1. Trimming cost V 6 bases and J 0 bases; bases outside gene matches: 9. Germline V CDR1 and CDR2: WSHSY, SAAADI. This CDR3 comprises 16 residues. The CDR3 bases are TGCGCCAGCAGGGGTCGACAGGGTCTGAGCACAGATACGCAGTATTTT. This translates into CASRGRQGLSTDTQYF.

The chain has TRBV29-1 and TRBJ2-5, with 9 bases aligning to TRBD2. The germline V gene encodes CDR1 SQVTM and CDR2 ANQGSEA. Germline trimming cut 8 bases from V and 5 bases from J; bases unmatched to any gene: 9. The CDR3 loop spans 13 amino acids. DNA of the CDR3: TGCAGCTGTAGCGGGGGCCTTTGGGAGACCCAGTACTTC. Its protein product is CSCSGGLWETQYF.

The chain combines TRBV5-1 with TRBJ1-1, with 7 bases matching TRBD1. The junction had 9 bases not matched to a gene; V was cut back by 0 bases and J by 4 bases. Germline V gene lookup returns CDR1 SGHRS and CDR2 YFSETQ. The length of the CDR3 is 16 residues. In DNA, the CDR3 is TGCGCCAGCAGCTTGGGCTGGGGAAACAGGGGCACTGAAGCTTTCTTT. Amino acid sequence: CASSLGWGNRGTEAFF.

This chain links TRBV4-3 with TRBJ2-6; 9 bases match TRBD1. V shed 1 base and J 1 base; nucleotides not matched to a gene: 2. The CDR3 contains 17 residues. Germline assignment: CDR1 LGHNA and CDR2 YSLEER. The DNA of the CDR3 is TGCGCCAGCAGCCAAGGCGACAGGGGGTCTGGGGCCAACGTCCTGACTTTC. Protein product: CASSQGDRGSGANVLTF.

The V gene is TRBV10-3, the J gene TRBJ1-4, with D possibly TRBD1 on 6 matching bases. The CDR3 sequence is 14 residues long. Germline V gives CDR1 ENHRY, CDR2 SYGVKD. V gave up 8 bases and J gave up 1 base, with 11 bases separating them. DNA of the CDR3: TGTGCCATCGGTCTAGGGGGAACTAATGAAAAACTGTTTTTT. The encoded protein is CAIGLGGTNEKLFF.

The chain links TRBV18 to TRBJ1-1; 7 bases map to TRBD1. V was clipped by 6 bases and J by 2 bases; unmatched bases: 6. CDR3 length: 14 residues. Germline V gene data show CDR1 as KGHSH and CDR2 as LQKENI. CDR3 in amino acids: CASSDRTPNTEAFF. The CDR3 nucleotides are TGTGCCAGCTCGGACAGGACGCCTAACACTGAAGCTTTCTTT.

The chain is built from TRBV7-2 and TRBJ1-5, with 7 bases aligning to TRBD1. The CDR3 is 16 residues long. The J segment lost 2 bases and the V segment lost 4 bases, leaving 8 bases of the junction unmatched. Germline CDR1 reads SGHTA; CDR2 reads FQGNSA. This chain's CDR3 is CASSSPTGSGNQPQHF. For the CDR3, the DNA is TGTGCCAGCAGCTCCCCGACAGGGTCAGGCAATCAGCCCCAGCATTTT.

This chain links TRBV7-2 with TRBJ1-6; D is undetermined. Germline CDR1 SGHTA, CDR2 FQGNSA. V lost 3 bases and J 6 bases, leaving 9 bases between the germline ends. The CDR3 has 14 residues. This CDR3 reads CASSFVAANSPLHF. In nucleotides, the CDR3 is TGTGCCAGCAGCTTTGTGGCGGCTAATTCACCCCTCCACTTT.

V is TRBV18 and J is TRBJ1-5; 7 bases are shared with TRBD1. The CDR3 has 16 amino acids. Germline CDR1 KGHSH, CDR2 LQKENI. After removal of 6 bases from V and 4 bases from J, the junction contained 12 bases not matched to a gene. The DNA for the CDR3 is TGTGCCAGCTCGCGCTATACGGGACAGACAAATCAGCCCCAGCATTTT. Protein product: CASSRYTGQTNQPQHF.

The chain links TRBV3-1 (or the pseudogene TRBV3-2) to TRBJ1-1; tentatively, D is TRBD1 (5 bases). Germline CDR1 and CDR2: LGHDT and YNNKEL (reference sequence). This CDR3 spans 15 amino acids. The ends were cut back, 0 bases at V and 0 bases at J, with 8 bases in the middle. The chain's CDR3 is CASSQERQMNTEAFF. Here the CDR3 DNA reads TGTGCCAGCAGCCAAGAAAGACAGATGAACACTGAAGCTTTCTTT.

The rearrangement links TRBV4-2 to TRBJ1-1; possible D gene TRBD1, 6 bases. V was clipped by 0 bases and J by 4 bases, with 15 bases between them. This CDR3 contains 16 residues. The germline V gene has CDR1 LGHNA and CDR2 YNFKEQ. The CDR3 sequence: CASSQDWQGRATEAFF. The CDR3, as DNA: TGTGCCAGCAGCCAAGATTGGCAGGGGCGGGCCACTGAAGCTTTCTTT.

The chain couples TRBV5-4 to TRBJ1-2, with D perhaps matching TRBD1 (6 bases). V lost 1 base, J lost 6 bases, and 13 bases lay in between. The CDR3 spans 14 residues. The germline V gene has CDR1 SGHNT and CDR2 YYREEE (reference sequence). CDR3 sequence: CASSLTRQVDGYTF. CDR3 DNA: TGTGCCAGCAGCTTGACGAGACAGGTGGATGGCTACACCTTC.

The chain uses TRBV6-5 and TRBJ1-3; possibly TRBD1 for D (6 bases). V lost 6 bases and J 1 base, leaving 13 bases between the germline ends. CDR1 is MNHEY and CDR2 is SVGAGI in the germline V gene. The CDR3 extends over 15 amino acids. Here the CDR3 DNA reads TGTGCCAGCAGACTCCAGGGGATATCTGGAAACACCATATATTTT. This translates into CASRLQGISGNTIYF.

This chain joins TRBV2 and TRBJ2-3, with unresolved D. CDR1 and CDR2 from the germline V gene are SNHLY and FYNNEI. Trimming stripped 8 bases from V and 6 bases from J, with 6 bases between. The length of the CDR3 is 10 residues. CDR3: CASLEDTQYF. As DNA, the CDR3 is TGTGCCAGCCTTGAGGATACGCAGTATTTT.

Concerning this clone: One junction end does not reproduce the germline sequence, and a read error may be involved. The rearrangement links TRBV10-3 to TRBJ1-2; TRBD1 matches at 9 bases. The CDR3 sequence is 15 residues long. Germline CDR1 and CDR2: ENHRY and SYGVKD. CDR3 region: CAISESQPGQGSGAF. CDR3 bases: TGTGCCATCAGTGAGTCGCAACCGGGACAGGGTTCGGGGGCCTTC.

This sequence joins TRBV9 and TRBJ2-2; 10 bases fit TRBD2. Germline loops: CDR1 SGDLS, CDR2 YYNGEE. The CDR3 spans 17 residues. The trim removed 0 bases at V and 4 bases at J, leaving 6 bases unmatched. CDR3 bases: TGTGCCAGCAGCGTAGCTCCTAGCGGGGGCCTCACCGGGGAGCTGTTTTTT. Residues: CASSVAPSGGLTGELFF. Supplemented by reference TRBV9 and TRBJ2-2, the full variable domain reads DSGVTQTPKHLITATGQRVTLRCSPRSGDLSVYWYQQSLDQGLQFLIQYYNGEERAKGNILERFSAQQFPDLHSELNLSSLELGDSALYFCASSVAPSGGLTGELFFGEGSRLTVL.

V gene TRBV20-1 combines with J gene TRBJ2-3, with 15 bases lining up with TRBD2. J was trimmed by 0 bases and V by 3 bases; bases with no gene match: 7. CDR1 is DFQATT, CDR2 SNEGSKA, per germline (reference sequence). The CDR3 consists of 18 residues. As DNA, the CDR3 is TGCAGTGCTAGTAAGGTGGGACTAGCGGGGGGAAGCACAGATACGCAGTATTTT. Translated: CSASKVGLAGGSTDTQYF.

The rearrangement uses TRBV7-2 and TRBJ1-2, with D possibly TRBD1 on 6 matching bases. The V and J ends lost 5 bases and 8 bases respectively, with 12 bases between them. The CDR3 is 12 residues long. Germline V gives CDR1 SGHTA, CDR2 FQGNSA. The CDR3 region is CASSLRGDGYTF. The CDR3 coding sequence is TGTGCCAGCAGCCTCAGGGGCGACGGCTACACCTTC.

The chain recombines TRBV19 with TRBJ2-1; 8 bases line up with TRBD2. Looked up from germline, CDR1 is LNHDA and CDR2 is SQIVND (reference sequence). The CDR3 is 13 amino acids. Trimming at V came to 5 bases and at J to 7 bases, leaving 4 bases not matched to a gene. CDR3: CASSGGGRNEQFF. In DNA, the CDR3 is TGTGCCAGTAGTGGCGGGGGGCGAAATGAGCAGTTCTTC.

There are a few counts of this clone. The rearrangement uses TRBV6-1 and TRBJ1-5, with D tentatively TRBD1 (5 bases). V lost 3 bases, J lost 2 bases, and 11 bases lay in between. This CDR3 comprises 15 residues. Per germline, CDR1 MNHNS and CDR2 SASEGT. The CDR3 loop reads CASSDGWGGNQPQHF. DNA for the CDR3: TGTGCCAGCAGTGATGGGTGGGGCGGCAATCAGCCCCAGCATTTT.

The rearrangement joins TRBV27 to TRBJ2-1, with TRBD2 matching 7 bases. The CDR3 totals 12 residues. The V and J ends lost 6 bases and 9 bases, in that order; junction bases with no gene match: 5. Germline V lookup: CDR1 MNHEY, CDR2 SMNVEV (reference sequence). CDR3 region: CASSEAGIEQFF. Written as DNA, the CDR3 is TGTGCCAGCAGCGAAGCGGGGATTGAGCAGTTCTTC.

J is TRBJ1-6 and V is TRBV11-2; no clear D gene. CDR1 is SGHAT and CDR2 is FQNNGV in the germline V gene. The CDR3 consists of 17 residues. Trimming removed 5 bases from V and 7 bases from J, with 21 bases in between. The CDR3 sequence is CASSPREAGVWNSPLHF. The DNA for the CDR3 is TGTGCCAGCAGCCCCCGAGAGGCGGGAGTTTGGAATTCACCCCTCCACTTT.

This clone was seen a few times. This chain connects TRBV18 to TRBJ1-1; D gene unclear. The V gene's germline CDR1 is KGHSH and CDR2 LQKENI. The CDR3 length is 13 residues. Trimming left V 1 base short and J 10 bases short, with 13 bases between. CDR3 amino acids: CASSPLNGEGAFF. The CDR3 bases are TGTGCCAGCTCACCACTCAATGGTGAGGGAGCTTTCTTT.